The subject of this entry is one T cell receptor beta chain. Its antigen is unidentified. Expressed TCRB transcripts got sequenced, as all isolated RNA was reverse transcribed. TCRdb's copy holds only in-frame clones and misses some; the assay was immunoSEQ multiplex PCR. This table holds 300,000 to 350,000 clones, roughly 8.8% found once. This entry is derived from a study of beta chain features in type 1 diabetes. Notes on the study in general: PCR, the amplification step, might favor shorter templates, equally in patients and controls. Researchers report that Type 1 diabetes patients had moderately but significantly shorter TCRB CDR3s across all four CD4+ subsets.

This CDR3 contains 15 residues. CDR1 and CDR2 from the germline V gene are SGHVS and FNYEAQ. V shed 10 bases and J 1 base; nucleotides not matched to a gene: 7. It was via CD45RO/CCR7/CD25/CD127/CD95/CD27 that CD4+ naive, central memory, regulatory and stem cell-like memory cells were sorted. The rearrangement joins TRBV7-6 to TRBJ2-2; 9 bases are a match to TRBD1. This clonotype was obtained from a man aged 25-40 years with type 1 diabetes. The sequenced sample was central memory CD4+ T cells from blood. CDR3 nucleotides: TGTGCCACTAGAGGGGACAGGGAGAACACCGGGGAGCTGTTTTTT. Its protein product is CATRGDRENTGELFF.